This TCR beta chain originates from a study of blood T cell repertoires in COVID-19. V dropped 2 bases and J dropped 6 bases, with 7 bases sitting between them. The CDR3 has 13 amino acids. The V gene's germline CDR1 is KGHDR and CDR2 SFDVKD. Measured with immunoSEQ multiplex PCR; TCRdb has only the in-frame clones, and not every one. The table shows about 130,000 clones, with just over 75% occurring only once. This chain joins TRBV24-1 and TRBJ1-5; D may be TRBD1 (6 bases). The sample consisted of peripheral blood. The source is a human donor in a cohort sampled during active COVID-19. CDR3 nucleotide sequence: TGTGCCACCAGTGATTCCAGGGGTCAGCCCCAGCATTTT. It codes for CATSDSRGQPQHF.